A selection of T cell receptor beta chains follows, all from one sample in a study of PD-1 blockade in classical Hodgkin lymphoma. Here immunoSEQ multiplex PCR was the method, and the copy in TCRdb shows in-frame clones only, minus some. The sample has approximately 110,000 clones; approximately 89% are singletons. Sequences were derived from peripheral blood mononuclear cells (PBMCs), sampled before the fourth cycle of nivolumab. These receptors originate from a human donor with classical Hodgkin lymphoma. Each CDR3 is given with its conserved first and last residue. Fields, in order: clone size, D gene, V gene, J gene, CDR3 protein, CDR3 DNA. The D gene is left open where the match is weak. Not every row has a clone size; where given, it reads once, few, many or a size class.

size: -
D: -
V: TRBV30
J: TRBJ2-2
CDR3: CAWSVTYTDTGELFF
DNA: TGTGCCTGGAGTGTTACATACACGGACACCGGGGAGCTGTTTTTT

size: -
D: TRBD2
V: TRBV6-5
J: TRBJ2-1
CDR3: CASSYTGGSSYNEQFF
DNA: TGTGCCAGCAGTTATACGGGAGGGAGCTCCTACAATGAGCAGTTCTTC

size: -
D: TRBD1
V: TRBV29-1
J: TRBJ1-1
CDR3: CSASGQGHRTEAFF
DNA: TGCTCCGCCTCGGGACAGGGTCATAGGACTGAAGCTTTCTTT

size: few
D: -
V: TRBV4-1
J: TRBJ2-1
CDR3: CASSQDLVSQFF
DNA: TGCGCCAGCAGCCAAGATCTGGTGAGCCAGTTCTTC

size: -
D: TRBD1
V: TRBV13
J: TRBJ2-5
CDR3: CASSRPGTGETQYF
DNA: TGTGCCAGCAGCAGGCCCGGGACAGGGGAGACCCAGTACTTC

size: -
D: TRBD1
V: TRBV30
J: TRBJ1-5
CDR3: CAWSGRQGRQPQHF
DNA: TGTGCCTGGAGTGGTAGACAGGGACGGCAGCCCCAGCATTTT

size: -
D: TRBD2
V: TRBV6-5
J: TRBJ2-3
CDR3: CASSYTSGRDTQYF
DNA: TGTGCCAGCAGTTATACTAGCGGGAGAGATACGCAGTATTTT

size: -
D: -
V: TRBV2
J: TRBJ2-5
CDR3: CASTRMGGKETQYF
DNA: TGTGCCAGCACCCGTATGGGGGGAAAAGAGACCCAGTACTTC

size: -
D: TRBD2
V: TRBV7-9
J: TRBJ2-7
CDR3: CASSLLAGDPYEQYF
DNA: TGTGCCAGCAGCTTGCTAGCGGGAGACCCCTACGAGCAGTACTTC

size: -
D: -
V: TRBV5-6
J: TRBJ1-1
CDR3: CASSVDGGGLTEAFF
DNA: TGTGCCAGCAGCGTCGACGGGGGCGGGCTGACTGAAGCTTTCTTT

size: -
D: TRBD1
V: TRBV4-3
J: TRBJ1-1
CDR3: CASSQDAGTGVNTEAFF
DNA: TGCGCCAGCAGCCAAGATGCCGGGACAGGGGTGAACACTGAAGCTTTCTTT

size: -
D: -
V: TRBV29-1
J: TRBJ2-1
CDR3: CSVEGGHELEQFF
DNA: TGCAGCGTTGAGGGGGGGCACGAGCTTGAGCAGTTCTTC

size: few
D: -
V: TRBV15
J: TRBJ2-7
CDR3: CATSRVGAYEQYF
DNA: TGTGCCACCAGCAGAGTGGGGGCCTACGAGCAGTACTTC

size: -
D: -
V: TRBV11-2
J: TRBJ2-2
CDR3: CASSFDLNTGELFF
DNA: TGTGCCAGCAGCTTCGACTTGAACACCGGGGAGCTGTTTTTT

size: -
D: -
V: TRBV14
J: TRBJ1-4
CDR3: CASSPYNRPTNEKLFF
DNA: TGTGCCAGCAGCCCTTATAACCGACCAACTAATGAAAAACTGTTTTTT

size: -
D: TRBD2
V: TRBV2
J: TRBJ2-3
CDR3: CASSRLAGGGGDTQYF
DNA: TGTGCCAGCTCCCGACTAGCGGGAGGCGGGGGAGATACGCAGTATTTT

size: -
D: -
V: TRBV7-9
J: TRBJ2-3
CDR3: CASSLDRTGSFTDTQYF
DNA: TGTGCCAGCAGCTTAGATAGAACAGGGAGCTTCACAGATACGCAGTATTTT

size: -
D: TRBD2
V: TRBV5-1
J: TRBJ2-1
CDR3: CASTGSAGSYNEQFF
DNA: TGCGCCAGCACCGGATCAGCGGGATCGTACAATGAGCAGTTCTTC

size: -
D: -
V: TRBV29-1
J: TRBJ2-1
CDR3: CSVDPIPEQFF
DNA: TGCAGCGTTGACCCGATTCCTGAGCAGTTCTTC

size: -
D: -
V: TRBV30
J: TRBJ1-2
CDR3: CAWSEAGPRFYGYTF
DNA: TGTGCCTGGAGTGAGGCAGGGCCACGATTCTATGGCTACACCTTC

size: -
D: -
V: TRBV4-3
J: TRBJ2-7
CDR3: CASSPTGAAWYEQYF
DNA: TGCGCCAGCAGCCCCACAGGAGCTGCATGGTACGAGCAGTACTTC

size: -
D: -
V: TRBV13
J: TRBJ1-4
CDR3: CASSLGPHQATNEKLFF
DNA: TGTGCCAGCAGCTTGGGACCCCACCAGGCAACTAATGAAAAACTGTTTTTT

size: few
D: -
V: TRBV15
J: TRBJ1-2
CDR3: CATSRNQEKANYGYTF
DNA: TGTGCCACCAGCAGAAATCAGGAGAAAGCTAACTATGGCTACACCTTC

size: -
D: -
V: TRBV4-1
J: TRBJ1-2
CDR3: CASSQDRKGGYTF
DNA: TGCGCCAGCAGCCAAGACCGTAAAGGTGGCTACACCTTC

size: -
D: -
V: TRBV28
J: TRBJ2-2
CDR3: CASTEYTGSGELFF
DNA: TGTGCCAGCACCGAGTATACAGGATCCGGGGAGCTGTTTTTT

size: few
D: -
V: TRBV10-2
J: TRBJ1-1
CDR3: CASKGELDGTEAFF
DNA: TGCGCCAGCAAAGGGGAGTTGGATGGGACTGAAGCTTTCTTT

size: -
D: TRBD1
V: TRBV28
J: TRBJ1-2
CDR3: CASSLDDRGQGYTF
DNA: TGTGCCAGCAGTTTGGATGACAGGGGCCAGGGCTACACCTTC

size: -
D: TRBD1
V: TRBV30
J: TRBJ2-3
CDR3: CAWNRGTDTQYF
DNA: TGTGCCTGGAACAGGGGTACAGATACGCAGTATTTT